These 28 T cell receptor beta chains originate from one sample sequenced in a study of identifying expanded T cells in peripheral blood. Method: immunoSEQ multiplex PCR; TCRdb's copy keeps in-frame clones and lacks some. Among 50,000 to 60,000 clones listed, about 83% were seen once. Sequencing was performed on blood. Receptors originate from a person aged 18 to 75 in good health.

The table lists this clone with a count of one. The chain carries TRBV5-1 and TRBJ2-3, with D uncertain. The CDR3 contains 13 residues. Trimming pared 1 base from V and 1 base from J, leaving 4 bases between. CDR1 SGHRS and CDR2 YFSETQ come from the germline V gene. In DNA, the CDR3 is TGCGCCAGCAGCTTGCGGGGCACAGATACGCAGTATTTT. This gives the protein CASSLRGTDTQYF.

Written as DNA, the CDR3 is TGCGCCAGCAGCCGCCCCGGTGGCCAGAACACTGAAGCTTTCTTT. Translation gives CASSRPGGQNTEAFF. The J gene is TRBJ1-1, the V gene TRBV4-1; D is ambiguous. This CDR3 region has 15 residues. V gave up 4 bases and J gave up 1 base, with 13 bases separating them. The germline gives CDR1 MGHRA, CDR2 YSYEKL.

This chain joins TRBV4-2 and TRBJ2-3; D is uncertain. CDR3 length equals 16 residues. With 0 bases removed from V and 6 bases from J, the gap between germline ends came to 16 bases. Germline V lookup: CDR1 LGHNA, CDR2 YNFKEQ. DNA of the CDR3: TGTGCCAGCAGCCAAGAATCTACCCGCCAAGAGGATACGCAGTATTTT. Translated, it gives CASSQESTRQEDTQYF.

This clone turned up a few times. This chain connects TRBV18 to TRBJ2-1; TRBD2 matches 8 bases. Germline V CDR1 and CDR2: KGHSH, LQKENI. The CDR3 totals 14 residues. Trimming took 3 bases from V and 10 from J; bases not matched to a gene: 8. CDR3 in amino acids: CASSPPTSGPEQFF. CDR3 DNA sequence: TGTGCCAGCTCACCCCCTACTAGCGGACCCGAGCAGTTCTTC.

The chain uses TRBV11-3 and TRBJ2-3, with 7 bases identical to TRBD2. The ends lost 5 bases at V and 2 bases at J; junction bases unmatched: 4. The CDR3 contains 14 residues. Germline V gene lookup returns CDR1 SGHNT and CDR2 YENEEA. The CDR3 coding sequence is TGTGCCAGCAGCCGAGCGGGATCCACAGATACGCAGTATTTT. Translation: CASSRAGSTDTQYF.

This clone has only a few counts. The CDR3 DNA is TGCGCCAGCAGTGAGGACCGCCTGACCCACAATGAGCAGTTCTTC. It is translated as CASSEDRLTHNEQFF. The chain is built from TRBV10-2 and TRBJ2-1; D unresolved. Germline V gives CDR1 WSHSY, CDR2 SAAADI. V lost 2 bases and J 5 bases, leaving 13 bases between the germline ends. This CDR3 region has 15 residues.

This clone was counted a few times. The chain links TRBV6-6 to TRBJ1-2; D is perhaps TRBD1 (5 bases). V dropped 4 bases and J dropped 7 bases, with 13 bases sitting between them. The CDR3 is 13 amino acids. Germline V gives CDR1 MNHNY, CDR2 SVGAGI (reference sequence). This CDR3 reads CASSSIAGTGYTF. In DNA, the CDR3 is TGTGCCAGCAGTTCTATCGCAGGGACTGGCTACACCTTC.

The J gene is TRBJ2-5, the V gene TRBV15; 9 bases map to TRBD1. The CDR3 loop spans 14 amino acids. V shed 3 bases and J 2 bases; nucleotides not matched to a gene: 1. Germline V gene sequence: CDR1 LNHNV, CDR2 YYDKDF (reference sequence). The CDR3 is CATSRDRGQETQYF. The DNA of the CDR3 is TGTGCCACCAGCAGGGACAGGGGTCAAGAGACCCAGTACTTC.

The V call is TRBV2, the J call TRBJ2-1; 12 bases fit TRBD2. V gave up 5 bases and J gave up 6 bases; unmatched junction bases: 8. The germline gives CDR1 SNHLY, CDR2 FYNNEI. This CDR3 is built from 16 residues. CDR3 DNA sequence: TGTGCCAGCAGTAGATTTACGGGACTAGCGGGCAATGAGCAGTTCTTC. Protein sequence: CASSRFTGLAGNEQFF.

This chain connects TRBV10-3 to TRBJ2-1, with 8 nucleotides matching TRBD1. This CDR3 has 13 amino acids. CDR1 and CDR2 (germline): ENHRY, SYGVKD. After removal of 5 bases from V and 8 bases from J, the junction contained 5 bases not matched to a gene. The CDR3 protein is CAISLDRGHEQFF. The CDR3 DNA reads as TGTGCCATCAGTTTAGACAGGGGACATGAGCAGTTCTTC.

The rearrangement joins TRBV9 to TRBJ1-5; D possibly corresponds to TRBD1 (5 bases). The CDR3 length is 15 residues. Trimming removed 3 bases at V and 3 bases at J, with 13 bases between. Looked up from germline, CDR1 is SGDLS and CDR2 is YYNGEE. As DNA, the CDR3 is TGTGCCAGCAGCGGTCCCGGGACTCACAATCAGCCCCAGCATTTT. Translation: CASSGPGTHNQPQHF.

The chain carries TRBV6-1 and TRBJ1-4, with D possibly matching TRBD1 (5 bases). From germline, CDR1 is MNHNS and CDR2 SASEGT. The CDR3 has 15 residues. The V and J ends lost 2 bases and 6 bases respectively, with 13 bases between them. This chain's CDR3 is CASSEPKGRDEKLFF. CDR3 bases: TGTGCCAGCAGTGAACCTAAGGGGAGGGATGAAAAACTGTTTTTT.

The chain joins TRBV30 to TRBJ1-2; D is undetermined. This CDR3 comprises 13 residues. Trimming left V 4 bases short and J 2 bases short, with 11 bases between. In germline, CDR1 is GTSNPN, CDR2 SVGIG (reference sequence). CDR3 DNA: TGTGCCTGGACTAGCAGGCTGAACTATGGCTACACCTTC. Its translation: CAWTSRLNYGYTF.

The V call is TRBV7-9, the J call TRBJ2-3; D unclear. Germline loops: CDR1 SEHNR, CDR2 FQNEAQ (reference sequence). CDR3 length equals 12 residues. The V and J ends lost 9 bases and 5 bases respectively, with 12 bases between them. In DNA form, the CDR3 reads TGTGCCAGTGGAGATCAGAGAGATACGCAGTATTTT. The encoded protein is CASGDQRDTQYF. Together with reference TRBV7-9 and TRBJ2-3, the CDR3 gives the full variable domain: DTGVSQNPRHKITKRGQNVTFRCDPISEHNRLYWYRQTLGQGPEFLTYFQNEAQLEKSRLLSDRFSAERPKGSFSTLEIQRTEQGDSAMYLCASGDQRDTQYFGPGTRLTVL.

V usage is TRBV2 and J usage is TRBJ2-5; D unclear. Germline V CDR1 and CDR2: SNHLY, FYNNEI. There are 13 residues in the CDR3. V dropped 6 bases and J dropped 7 bases, with 15 bases sitting between them. The CDR3 nucleotides are TGTGCCAGCAGCCGTTCATTTGCTGGGACCCAGTACTTC. This translates into CASSRSFAGTQYF. The full variable domain, its missing parts supplied by reference TRBV2 and TRBJ2-5, is EPEVTQTPSHQVTQMGQEVILRCVPISNHLYFYWYRQILGQKVEFLVSFYNNEISEKSEIFDDQFSVERPDGSNFTLKIRSTKLEDSAMYFCASSRSFAGTQYFGPGTRLLVL.

The V and J genes are TRBV6-6 and TRBJ1-1, with 12 bases fitting TRBD1. Germline V gives CDR1 MNHNY, CDR2 SVGAGI (reference sequence). V shed 5 bases and J 7 bases; nucleotides not matched to a gene: 8. The CDR3 loop spans 15 amino acids. CDR3 region: CASSLGTGGFGEAFF. Written as DNA, the CDR3 is TGTGCCAGCAGTCTCGGGACAGGGGGCTTTGGTGAAGCTTTCTTT.

V and J are TRBV29-1 and TRBJ1-2; 7 bases match TRBD1. This CDR3 is built from 13 residues. V shed 3 bases, J shed 7 bases, and the junction held 8 bases outside the gene matches. Per the germline V gene, CDR1 is SQVTM and CDR2 is ANQGSEA. CDR3 residues: CSVDLDEGAGYTF. The DNA of the CDR3 is TGCAGCGTTGATTTAGACGAGGGGGCTGGCTACACCTTC.

This chain uses TRBV6-1 with TRBJ1-2; the D is unclear. The germline V and J ends were trimmed by 7 bases and 1 base, with 10 bases remaining between them. Germline V gene data show CDR1 as MNHNS and CDR2 as SASEGT. The CDR3 totals 13 residues. In DNA form, the CDR3 reads TGTGCCAGCATAGGAGGAGGTAACTATGGCTACACCTTC. This sequence encodes CASIGGGNYGYTF.

V and J are TRBV27 and TRBJ2-5; D tentatively reads TRBD1 or TRBD2 (5 bases each). The CDR3 contains 14 residues. Germline assignment: CDR1 MNHEY and CDR2 SMNVEV (reference sequence). Trimming removed 5 bases at V and 7 bases at J, with 17 bases between. The CDR3 loop is CASSTGLRFGTQYF. The CDR3 DNA follows: TGTGCCAGCAGTACAGGACTGCGTTTTGGGACCCAGTACTTC.

V is TRBV9 and J is TRBJ2-2; 7 nucleotides line up with TRBD2. CDR3 length: 16 residues. The V gene's germline CDR1 is SGDLS and CDR2 YYNGEE. V was clipped by 2 bases and J by 2 bases; unmatched bases: 6. The CDR3: CASSVRGVVNTGELFF. Written as DNA, the CDR3 is TGTGCCAGCAGCGTTCGGGGGGTCGTAAACACCGGGGAGCTGTTTTTT.

The rearrangement joins TRBV18 to TRBJ2-4; D is tentatively TRBD1 or TRBD2 (5 bases each). The V gene's germline CDR1 is KGHSH and CDR2 LQKENI. V was cut by 2 bases and J by 0 bases, with 17 bases left in between. CDR3 length: 18 amino acids. The CDR3: CASSPEGQGNLAKNIQYF. DNA for the CDR3: TGTGCCAGCTCACCAGAGGGCCAGGGTAACCTAGCCAAAAACATTCAGTACTTC.

The DNA of the CDR3 is TGTGCCAGCATCCCCAGGGGGACCAATGAGCAGTTCTTC. This sequence encodes CASIPRGTNEQFF. The V gene is TRBV11-2, the J gene TRBJ2-1, with 7 bases identical to TRBD1. The length of the CDR3 is 13 residues. The V and J ends lost 7 bases and 6 bases, in that order; junction bases with no gene match: 6. From germline, CDR1 is SGHAT and CDR2 FQNNGV.

This clone is medium-sized by share. V and J are TRBV10-3 and TRBJ1-2; D is uncertain. V was pared by 3 bases and J by 0 bases, with 8 bases between. The germline gives CDR1 ENHRY, CDR2 SYGVKD. The CDR3 has 14 amino acids. The chain's CDR3 is CAISEDATNYGYTF. CDR3 bases: TGTGCCATCAGTGAAGACGCGACTAACTATGGCTACACCTTC.

V and J are TRBV7-2 and TRBJ1-1, with D possibly TRBD1 on 6 matching bases. V lost 5 bases and J lost 0, with 10 bases in between. CDR3 size: 14 residues. From germline, CDR1 is SGHTA and CDR2 FQGNSA. CDR3 sequence (DNA): TGTGCCAGCAGCAAGGACAGCATGAACACTGAAGCTTTCTTT. Translated: CASSKDSMNTEAFF.

The chain combines TRBV28 with TRBJ1-2, with a possible D match to TRBD1 (5 bases). Germline V gives CDR1 MDHEN, CDR2 SYDVKM. V was cut by 3 bases and J by 4 bases, with 12 bases left in between. The CDR3 is made up of 14 amino acids. The CDR3 coding sequence is TGTGCCAGCAGTTTTGGCGGGGCAAGCTATGGCTACACCTTC. This codes for CASSFGGASYGYTF.

This clone was recorded once. The V gene is TRBV5-1, the J gene TRBJ2-1, with 7 bases fitting TRBD2. The J segment lost 6 bases and the V segment lost 3 bases, leaving 12 bases of the junction unmatched. This CDR3 is 16 amino acids long. Germline loops: CDR1 SGHRS, CDR2 YFSETQ. The CDR3 DNA reads TGCGCCAGCAGCTCCGAGCCTACTAGCGTAGTCAATGAGCAGTTCTTC. Its translation: CASSSEPTSVVNEQFF.

This clone was detected once. This chain uses TRBV5-1 with TRBJ1-6; 7 bases map to TRBD1. The V gene end was trimmed by 4 bases and the J gene end by 7 bases; junction bases not matched to a gene: 5. The germline V gene has CDR1 SGHRS and CDR2 YFSETQ. The CDR3 covers 14 residues. The CDR3 DNA sequence: TGCGCCAGCAGCCGGGAGGGACAGAATTCACCCCTCCACTTT. Translating it yields CASSREGQNSPLHF.

This chain joins TRBV14 and TRBJ1-2; 7 nucleotides agree with TRBD1. CDR1 is SGHDN and CDR2 is FVKESK in the germline V gene. CDR3 length equals 16 residues. V trimming: 0 bases; J trimming: 0 bases; junction bases outside the gene matches: 4. CDR3 DNA: TGTGCCAGCAGCCAAGATAGAACAGGGGCTAACTATGGCTACACCTTC. Protein sequence: CASSQDRTGANYGYTF.